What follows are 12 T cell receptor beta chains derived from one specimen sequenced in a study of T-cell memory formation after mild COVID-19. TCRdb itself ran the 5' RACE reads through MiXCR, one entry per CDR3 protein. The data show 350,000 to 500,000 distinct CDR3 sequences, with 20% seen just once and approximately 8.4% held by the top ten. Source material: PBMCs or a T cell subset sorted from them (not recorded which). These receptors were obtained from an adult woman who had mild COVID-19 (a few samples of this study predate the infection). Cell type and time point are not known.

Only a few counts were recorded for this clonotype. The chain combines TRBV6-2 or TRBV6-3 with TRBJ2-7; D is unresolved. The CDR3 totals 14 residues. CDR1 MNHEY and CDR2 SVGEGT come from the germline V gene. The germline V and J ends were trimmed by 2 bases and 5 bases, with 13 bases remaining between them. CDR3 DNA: TGTGCCAGCAGTTACCCAGGCCCCGTTAACGAGCAGTACTTC. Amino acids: CASSYPGPVNEQYF.

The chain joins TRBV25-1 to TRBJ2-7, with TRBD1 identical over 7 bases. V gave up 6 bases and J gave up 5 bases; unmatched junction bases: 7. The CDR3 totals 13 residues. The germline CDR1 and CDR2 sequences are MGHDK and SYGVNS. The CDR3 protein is CASRRVGGHEQYF. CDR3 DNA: TGTGCCAGCAGACGAGTAGGGGGCCACGAGCAGTACTTC.

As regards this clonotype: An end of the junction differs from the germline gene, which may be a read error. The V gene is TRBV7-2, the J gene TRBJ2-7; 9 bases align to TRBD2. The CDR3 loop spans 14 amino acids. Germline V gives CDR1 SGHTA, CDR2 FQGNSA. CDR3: CASSFRREGYAQYF. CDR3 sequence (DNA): TGTGCCAGCAGCTTTCGGCGGGAGGGGTACGCGCAGTACTTC.

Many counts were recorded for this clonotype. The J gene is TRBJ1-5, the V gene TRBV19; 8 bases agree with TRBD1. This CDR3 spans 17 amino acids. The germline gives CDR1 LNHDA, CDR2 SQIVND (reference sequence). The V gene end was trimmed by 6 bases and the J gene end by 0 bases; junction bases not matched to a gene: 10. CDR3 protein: CASRESRGHGSNQPQHF. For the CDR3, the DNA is TGTGCCAGTAGAGAATCCAGGGGGCATGGTAGCAATCAGCCCCAGCATTTT.

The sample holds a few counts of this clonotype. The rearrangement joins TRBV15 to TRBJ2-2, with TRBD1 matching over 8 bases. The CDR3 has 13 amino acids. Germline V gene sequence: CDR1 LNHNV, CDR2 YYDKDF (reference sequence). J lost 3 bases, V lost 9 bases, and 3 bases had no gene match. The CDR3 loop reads CATRTGYTGELFF. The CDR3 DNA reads TGTGCCACTCGGACAGGGTACACCGGGGAGCTGTTTTTT.

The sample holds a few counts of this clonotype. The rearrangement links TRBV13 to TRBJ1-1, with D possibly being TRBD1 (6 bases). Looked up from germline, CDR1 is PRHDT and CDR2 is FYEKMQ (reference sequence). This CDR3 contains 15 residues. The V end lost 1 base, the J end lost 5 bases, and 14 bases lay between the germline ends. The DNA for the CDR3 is TGTGCCAGCAGCTTAGACAGGGCGGTTTCGACTGAAGCTTTCTTT. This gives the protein CASSLDRAVSTEAFF.

CDR3 nucleotides: TGCGCCAGCAGCTTGTTGGTCAGAAACTATGGCTACACCTTC. This translates into CASSLLVRNYGYTF. The chain uses TRBV5-1 and TRBJ1-2; D is ambiguous. This CDR3 contains 14 residues. Germline-derived CDR1 and CDR2 are SGHRS and YFSETQ. Trimming left V 1 base short and J 2 bases short, with 9 bases between.

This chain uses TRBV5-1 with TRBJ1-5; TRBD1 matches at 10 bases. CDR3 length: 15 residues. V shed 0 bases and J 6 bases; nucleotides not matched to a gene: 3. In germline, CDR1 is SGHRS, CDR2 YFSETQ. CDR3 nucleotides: TGCGCCAGCAGCTTGGGTGACAGGGGGCTTCAGCCCCAGCATTTT. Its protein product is CASSLGDRGLQPQHF.

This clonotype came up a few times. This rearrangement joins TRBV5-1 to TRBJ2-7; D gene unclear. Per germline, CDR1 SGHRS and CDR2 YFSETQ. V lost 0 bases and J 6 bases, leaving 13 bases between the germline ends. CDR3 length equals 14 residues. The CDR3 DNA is TGCGCCAGCAGCTTGGGTGGGCAGCTGGGCGAGCAGTACTTC. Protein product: CASSLGGQLGEQYF.

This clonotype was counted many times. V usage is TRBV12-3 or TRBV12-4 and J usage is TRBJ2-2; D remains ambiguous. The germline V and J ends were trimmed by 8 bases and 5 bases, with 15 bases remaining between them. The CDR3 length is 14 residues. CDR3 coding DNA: TGTGCCAGCTCCTCGAGTGGACCGACCGGGGAGCTGTTTTTT. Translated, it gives CASSSSGPTGELFF.

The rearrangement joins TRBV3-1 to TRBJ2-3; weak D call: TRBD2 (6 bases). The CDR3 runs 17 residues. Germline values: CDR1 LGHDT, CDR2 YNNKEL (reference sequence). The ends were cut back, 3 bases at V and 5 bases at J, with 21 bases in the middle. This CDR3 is CASSHELAQGSGDTQYF. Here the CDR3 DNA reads TGTGCCAGCAGCCACGAACTAGCCCAGGGTTCGGGAGATACGCAGTATTTT.

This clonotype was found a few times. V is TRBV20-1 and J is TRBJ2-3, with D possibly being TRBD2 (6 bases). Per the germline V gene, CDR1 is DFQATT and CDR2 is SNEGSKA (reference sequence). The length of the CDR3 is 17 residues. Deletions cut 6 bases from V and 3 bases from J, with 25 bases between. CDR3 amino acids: CSASPGLRGVPTDTQYF. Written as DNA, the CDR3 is TGCAGTGCATCACCGGGCTTACGCGGGGTGCCTACAGATACGCAGTATTTT.